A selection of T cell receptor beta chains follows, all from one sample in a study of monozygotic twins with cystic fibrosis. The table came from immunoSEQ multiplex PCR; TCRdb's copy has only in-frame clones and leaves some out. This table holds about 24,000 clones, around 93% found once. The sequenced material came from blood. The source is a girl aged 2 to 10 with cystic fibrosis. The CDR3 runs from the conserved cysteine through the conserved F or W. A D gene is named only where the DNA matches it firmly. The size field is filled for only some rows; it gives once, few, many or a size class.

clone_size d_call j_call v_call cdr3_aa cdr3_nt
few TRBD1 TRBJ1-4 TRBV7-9 CASSQDRGRSEKLFF TGTGCCAGCAGCCAAGACAGGGGGCGATCGGAAAAACTGTTTTTT
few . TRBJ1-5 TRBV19 CASKLSDGGQPQHF TGTGCCAGTAAACTCTCCGACGGCGGTCAGCCCCAGCATTTT
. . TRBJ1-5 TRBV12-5 CASEGSGNQPQHF TGTGCTAGTGAGGGGTCGGGCAATCAGCCCCAGCATTTT
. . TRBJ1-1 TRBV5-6 CASSLLAQGSVGTEAFF TGTGCCAGCAGCTTGTTGGCGCAGGGATCGGTGGGCACTGAAGCTTTCTTT
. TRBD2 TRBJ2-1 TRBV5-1 CASSMGLAGGSSYNEQFF TGCGCCAGCAGCATGGGACTAGCGGGGGGAAGCTCCTACAATGAGCAGTTCTTC
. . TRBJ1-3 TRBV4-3 CASSQGRGRNTIYF TGCGCCAGCAGCCAAGGGAGGGGGAGAAACACCATATATTTT
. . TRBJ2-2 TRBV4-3 CASSQVRGGANTGELFF TGCGCCAGCAGCCAAGTAAGAGGGGGGGCGAACACCGGGGAGCTGTTTTTT
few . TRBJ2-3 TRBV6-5 CASRASTDTQYF TGTGCCAGCAGGGCGAGCACAGATACGCAGTATTTT
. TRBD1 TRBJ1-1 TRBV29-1 CSVEWGTGSAEAFF TGCAGCGTTGAATGGGGGACAGGGAGCGCTGAAGCTTTCTTT
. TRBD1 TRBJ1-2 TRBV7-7 CASSQPGQPHGGYGYTF TGTGCCAGCAGCCAACCGGGACAGCCCCATGGAGGCTATGGCTACACCTTC
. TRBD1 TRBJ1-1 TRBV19 CASSIVFAGTGASAFF TGTGCCAGTAGTATAGTTTTTGCGGGGACAGGGGCGTCGGCTTTCTTT
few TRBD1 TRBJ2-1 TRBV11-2 CASSPRQGAGTEQFF TGTGCCAGCAGCCCACGGCAGGGGGCGGGTACTGAGCAGTTCTTC
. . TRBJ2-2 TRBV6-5 CASSKANTGELFF TGTGCCAGCAGTAAGGCGAACACCGGGGAGCTGTTTTTT
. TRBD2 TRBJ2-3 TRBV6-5 CASSYPRGGHTDTQYF TGTGCCAGCAGTTACCCTCGGGGGGGGCACACAGATACGCAGTATTTT
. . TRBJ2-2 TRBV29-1 CSVGSTGELFF TGCAGCGTCGGGAGCACCGGGGAGCTGTTTTTT
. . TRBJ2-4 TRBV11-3 CASRSYSKNIQYF TGTGCCAGCAGGAGTTATTCCAAAAACATTCAGTACTTC
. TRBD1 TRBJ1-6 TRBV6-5 CASSYFPGGNSPLHF TGTGCCAGCAGTTACTTCCCAGGGGGCAATTCACCCCTCCACTTT
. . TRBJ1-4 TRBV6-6 CASTQTQTNEKLFF TGTGCCAGCACCCAAACGCAAACTAATGAAAAACTGTTTTTT
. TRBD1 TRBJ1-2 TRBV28 CASTGTGVGYTF TGTGCCAGCACCGGAACAGGGGTTGGCTACACCTTC
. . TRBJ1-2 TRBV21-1 CASSKYQGPLHGYTF TGTGCCAGCAGCAAATATCAGGGACCCCTCCATGGCTACACCTTC
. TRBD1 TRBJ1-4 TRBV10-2 CASSESGGQGNEKLFF TGCGCCAGCAGTGAATCCGGGGGACAGGGGAATGAAAAACTGTTTTTT
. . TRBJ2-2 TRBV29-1 CSVENRVNTGELFF TGCAGCGTTGAGAACAGGGTGAACACCGGGGAGCTGTTTTTT
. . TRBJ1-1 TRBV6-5 CASRGRVNTEAFF TGTGCCAGCAGGGGCAGGGTGAACACTGAAGCTTTCTTT
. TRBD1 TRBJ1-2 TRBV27 CASRRDREYGYTF TGTGCCAGCAGGCGGGACAGGGAATATGGCTACACCTTC
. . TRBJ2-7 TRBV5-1 CASSLEGLGEQYF TGCGCCAGCAGCTTGGAGGGGCTAGGGGAGCAGTACTTC
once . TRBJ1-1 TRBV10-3 CAISAGGDTEAFF TGTGCCATCAGTGCGGGGGGCGACACTGAAGCTTTCTTT
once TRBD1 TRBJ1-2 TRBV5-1 CASRRQGTIANYGYTF TGCGCCAGCAGACGACAGGGGACTATTGCTAACTATGGCTACACCTTC
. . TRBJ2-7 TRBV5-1 CASSFFPGSGAKNEQYF TGCGCCAGCAGTTTTTTTCCGGGATCAGGGGCTAAGAACGAGCAGTACTTC